Below, one T cell receptor beta chain is given with its context. Its antigen is not known. Germline V gives CDR1 DFQATT, CDR2 SNEGSKA (reference sequence). The CDR3 contains 12 residues. This specimen comes from a study of post-analysis software for immune sequencing data. Whole-study findings and limits: When patients were compared with controls, four to six TRBV segments were more frequent, TRBV5-6, TRBV5-1 and TRBV20-1 among them.

Presence of unique molecular identifiers characterized the TCR beta cDNA libraries. MiXCR was run by TCRdb on the PCR reads, yielding one entry per CDR3 protein. The table records hundreds of thousands of distinct CDR3 sequences, about 40% of them present only once. Sequenced sample: blood. J is TRBJ2-5 and V is TRBV20-1; perhaps D is TRBD1 or TRBD2 (5 bases each). The J call is uncertain, as TRBJ2-7 better fits the DNA end. The clonotype originates from a girl aged 10 to 17 with multiple sclerosis. For the CDR3, the DNA is TGCAGTGCCCTTTGGCAGGGACGCGAGCAGTACTTC. Its protein is CSALWQGREQYF.